This TCR beta chain was sequenced during a study of blood T cell repertoires in COVID-19. Overall study: Some COVID-19 samples were acute and others convalescent; all came from the United States, Italy and Spain. Sources were T cells, B-cell-depleted T cells, or PBMCs; the material itself was cDNA or gDNA.

As originally analysed: Counts of nucleated cells, estimated from reference gene primer amplification, were obtained. Clones were read by immunoSEQ multiplex PCR, and TCRdb kept only the in-frame ones, dropping some. From that table come the V and J calls and clone size; the DNA was used to work out D and trimming. The repertoire holds about 260,000 clones, with 88% as singletons. Per germline, CDR1 SGHKS and CDR2 YYEKEE (reference sequence). Trimming left V 2 bases short and J 0 bases short, with 18 bases between. The length of the CDR3 is 18 residues. The sequencing sample was made of peripheral blood. This TCR derives from a man aged 55 to 70 who had recovered from COVID-19. The V and J genes are TRBV5-5 and TRBJ1-3; tentative D call: TRBD1 (5 bases). For the CDR3, the DNA is TGTGCCAGCAGCTTAAGAACAGGAGTCTCACACTCTGGAAACACCATATATTTT. This codes for CASSLRTGVSHSGNTIYF.